Listed here are 29 T cell receptor beta chains from one sample, sequenced in a study of neurological immune-mediated disorders. MiXCR was run by TCRdb on the 5' RACE reads, yielding one entry per CDR3 protein. The sample has 14,000 or so distinct CDR3 sequences, 13% seen once; the top ten hold roughly 41%. What was sequenced was CD8+ T cells from blood. The receptors come from a female donor with HTLV-1-associated myelopathy (HAM/TSP).

This clonotype appeared many times. The V call is TRBV6-5, the J call TRBJ2-7, with 9 bases fitting TRBD1. With 6 bases clipped from V and 7 bases from J, the junction kept 7 bases outside the gene matches. This CDR3 contains 13 residues. Germline CDR1 and CDR2: MNHEY and SVGAGI. CDR3 in amino acids: CASSWGTGREQYF. The CDR3 DNA reads TGTGCCAGCAGCTGGGGGACAGGGAGGGAGCAGTACTTC.

This clonotype was detected many times. The CDR3: CASSWVGGDQPQHF. The CDR3 DNA reads as TGTGCCAGCAGTTGGGTGGGGGGAGATCAGCCCCAGCATTTT. The chain uses TRBV6-2 or TRBV6-3 and TRBJ1-5; a weak D match, TRBD1 (5 bases). Trimming stripped 4 bases from V and 5 bases from J, with 12 bases between. Germline V gives CDR1 MNHEY, CDR2 SVGEGT. The CDR3 runs 14 residues.

V and J are TRBV10-3 and TRBJ1-2, with a weak D call TRBD1 (5 bases). V was clipped by 0 bases and J by 2 bases, with 10 bases between them. CDR1 and CDR2 from the germline V gene are ENHRY and SYGVKD. The CDR3 totals 15 residues. In nucleotides, the CDR3 is TGTGCCATCAGTGAGTCGGCGACAGAAAACTATGGCTACACCTTC. Translation gives CAISESATENYGYTF.

Ten or more counts support this clonotype. DNA of the CDR3: TGTGCCAGCAGCTTAGGACAGTCAAATTCACCCCTCCACTTT. Translation: CASSLGQSNSPLHF. This chain connects TRBV7-9 to TRBJ1-6; possibly TRBD1 for D (5 bases). Deletions cut 1 base from V and 7 bases from J, with 8 bases between. Germline-derived CDR1 and CDR2 are SEHNR and FQNEAQ (reference sequence). There are 14 residues in the CDR3.

The sample holds many counts of this clonotype. The chain couples TRBV24-1 to TRBJ2-3; 8 positions agree with TRBD1. With 5 bases clipped from V and 2 bases from J, the junction kept 5 bases outside the gene matches. The CDR3 is 15 residues long. Germline CDR1 and CDR2: KGHDR and SFDVKD. In DNA form, the CDR3 reads TGTGCCACCAGTGTCTTACAGGGGGTCACAGATACGCAGTATTTT. This sequence encodes CATSVLQGVTDTQYF.

This clonotype was found many times. Here the CDR3 DNA reads TGTGCCAGCAGCCACCGGGACAGGGTAATCGATGAGCAGTTCTTC. Encoded protein: CASSHRDRVIDEQFF. The chain couples TRBV21-1 to TRBJ2-1; TRBD1, the table's D call, was not compared with the DNA. TRBV21-1 is labeled a pseudogene. The CDR3 extends over 15 amino acids.

This clonotype occurred many times. V and J are TRBV4-1 and TRBJ2-5; a weak D match, TRBD2 (5 bases). Germline V gene sequence: CDR1 MGHRA, CDR2 YSYEKL. The CDR3 has 17 amino acids. Trimming cost V 0 bases and J 4 bases, with 18 bases left between them. The CDR3 loop is CASSQDPPGGFRETQYF. The CDR3 nucleotides read TGCGCCAGCAGCCAAGACCCCCCCGGCGGGTTTAGAGAGACCCAGTACTTC.

This clonotype was picked up many times. The junction and the germline gene differ at one end; a read error may be behind it. The chain carries TRBV12-3 or TRBV12-4 and TRBJ2-5; D call uncertain. The CDR3 totals 12 residues. As DNA, the CDR3 is TGTGCCAGCAGTTTAGACCATGAGACCCAGTACTTC. Protein: CASSLDHETQYF.

This clonotype has a count of ten or more. CDR3 sequence reads: CASSLALAGVVGEQYF. The CDR3 region has the DNA TGTGCCAGCAGCTTAGCACTAGCGGGAGTCGTAGGCGAGCAGTACTTC. This chain connects TRBV7-2 to TRBJ2-7; 11 nucleotides align to TRBD2. The CDR3 runs 16 residues. In germline, CDR1 is SGHTA, CDR2 FQGNSA. After removal of 0 bases from V and 6 bases from J, the junction contained 7 bases not matched to a gene.

The chain carries TRBV4-1 and TRBJ2-5; D gene unclear. CDR1 MGHRA and CDR2 YSYEKL come from the germline V gene. The ends were cut back, 5 bases at V and 2 bases at J, with 18 bases in the middle. The length of the CDR3 is 16 residues. The CDR3 here is CASSMTTSADQETQYF. DNA for the CDR3: TGCGCCAGCAGCATGACGACCTCGGCGGATCAAGAGACCCAGTACTTC.

This clonotype was counted at least ten times. The V gene is TRBV7-9, the J gene TRBJ2-7; D is unresolved. V lost 5 bases and J 1 base, leaving 9 bases between the germline ends. The CDR3 runs 13 residues. Germline lookup yields CDR1 SEHNR and CDR2 FQNEAQ (reference sequence). For the CDR3, the DNA is TGTGCCAGCAGCCCCCTAGTTTCCTACGAGCAGTACTTC. Translated: CASSPLVSYEQYF.

This clonotype has a count of ten or more. This chain links TRBV10-3 with TRBJ1-3, with D uncertain. The V and J ends lost 3 bases and 0 bases respectively, with 12 bases between them. The germline gives CDR1 ENHRY, CDR2 SYGVKD. The CDR3 is made up of 16 amino acids. The CDR3 coding sequence is TGTGCCATCAGTGACCACTCGCCGGACTCTGGAAACACCATATATTTT. Its protein is CAISDHSPDSGNTIYF.

This clonotype was counted ten times or more. This chain connects TRBV13 to TRBJ2-1; D is unresolved. The CDR3 length is 12 residues. V shed 0 bases and J shed 7 bases, with 4 bases lying between them. The germline V gene has CDR1 PRHDT and CDR2 FYEKMQ (reference sequence). The CDR3 DNA follows: TGTGCCAGCAGCTTAGGGCAAAATGAGCAGTTCTTC. Translation gives CASSLGQNEQFF.

This clonotype was recorded many times. The genes are TRBV5-1 and TRBJ1-2, with 9 bases that match TRBD1. The CDR3 has 15 amino acids. Germline CDR1 is SGHRS and CDR2 is YFSETQ. After removal of 2 bases from V and 2 bases from J, the junction contained 4 bases not matched to a gene. The CDR3 nucleotides are TGCGCCAGCAGCTTAACCGGGACAGGGAACTATGGCTACACCTTC. Amino acids: CASSLTGTGNYGYTF.

This clonotype was recorded at least ten times. CDR3 sequence reads: CASSDPGASTDTQYF. CDR3 nucleotide sequence: TGTGCCAGCAGCGACCCGGGAGCTAGCACAGATACGCAGTATTTT. The chain has TRBV2 and TRBJ2-3, with D perhaps TRBD2 (6 bases). V shed 6 bases and J shed 0 bases, with 13 bases lying between them. The CDR3 is made up of 15 amino acids. CDR1 SNHLY and CDR2 FYNNEI come from the germline V gene.

Remarks on this clonotype: A much larger clone is a single base away; this may be a read error. Since no conserved phenylalanine or tryptophan closes the CDR3, a read error is the likely cause. The chain has TRBV4-2 and TRBJ2-7; D unresolved. Looked up from germline, CDR1 is LGHNA and CDR2 is YNFKEQ. The V end lost 1 base, the J end lost 3 bases, and 10 bases lay between the germline ends. The CDR3 extends over 14 amino acids. The CDR3 protein is CASSQAGDGYEQYL. CDR3 sequence (DNA): TGTGCCAGCAGCCAAGCCGGAGATGGCTACGAGCAGTACCTC.

This clonotype was seen at least ten times. J is TRBJ2-3 and V is TRBV7-8; D gene unclear. The CDR3 loop spans 15 amino acids. Germline V gene sequence: CDR1 SGHVS, CDR2 FQNEAQ. The V and J ends lost 2 bases and 2 bases respectively, with 11 bases between them. CDR3 amino acids: CASSLIVKNTDTQYF. CDR3 DNA sequence: TGTGCCAGCAGCTTAATTGTCAAAAACACAGATACGCAGTATTTT. Based on the CDR3 plus reference TRBV7-8 and TRBJ2-3, the full variable domain is GAGVSQSPRYKVAKRGQDVALRCDPISGHVSLFWYQQALGQGPEFLTYFQNEAQLDKSGLPSDRFFAERPEGSVSTLKIQRTQQEDSAVYLCASSLIVKNTDTQYFGPGTRLTVL.

This clonotype was seen at least ten times. The chain carries TRBV20-1 and TRBJ2-7; 7 bases agree with TRBD2. This CDR3 has 15 amino acids. Germline CDR1 reads DFQATT; CDR2 reads SNEGSKA (reference sequence). The ends lost 6 bases at V and 4 bases at J; junction bases unmatched: 15. The CDR3 bases are TGCAGTGCCCCCTCCCCTAGCGGAGCCGGATACGAGCAGTACTTC. The encoded protein is CSAPSPSGAGYEQYF.

In this sample, this clonotype turned up many times. The chain couples TRBV20-1 to TRBJ1-2, with 9 positions matching TRBD1. The CDR3 is 17 residues long. J was trimmed by 3 bases and V by 2 bases; bases with no gene match: 13. In germline, CDR1 is DFQATT, CDR2 SNEGSKA (reference sequence). This chain's CDR3 is CSARLEDRGRSDYGYTF. CDR3 coding DNA: TGCAGTGCTAGATTAGAGGACAGGGGAAGAAGCGACTATGGCTACACCTTC.

Ten or more counts support this clonotype. The rearrangement joins TRBV12-3 or TRBV12-4 to TRBJ2-1, with D unclear. The germline V and J ends were trimmed by 1 base and 8 bases, with 9 bases remaining between them. The CDR3 runs to 13 residues. The DNA for the CDR3 is TGTGCCAGCAGTTTAGGGCCTTCGGATGAGCAGTTCTTC. This encodes CASSLGPSDEQFF.

The sample holds many counts of this clonotype. The chain employs TRBV6-6 and TRBJ2-2; the D gene is possibly TRBD2 (5 bases). V lost 1 base and J 5 bases, leaving 11 bases between the germline ends. CDR3 length: 15 residues. The germline gives CDR1 MNHNY, CDR2 SVGAGI (reference sequence). The CDR3 region is CASSYFGESTGELFF. In DNA form, the CDR3 reads TGTGCCAGCAGTTACTTCGGGGAATCAACCGGGGAGCTGTTTTTT.

This clonotype was counted many times. V gene TRBV7-9 combines with J gene TRBJ2-1, with 7 bases matching TRBD2. Trimming cost V 3 bases and J 7 bases; bases outside gene matches: 9. The CDR3 spans 15 residues. Per germline, CDR1 SEHNR and CDR2 FQNEAQ (reference sequence). CDR3 coding DNA: TGTGCCAGCAGCTTCCTAGCGGTTAGTGGGAATGAGCAGTTCTTC. Protein sequence: CASSFLAVSGNEQFF.

This clonotype has ten or more counts. The V and J genes are TRBV9 and TRBJ2-1; 8 nucleotides agree with TRBD2. V gave up 4 bases and J gave up 6 bases; unmatched junction bases: 6. This CDR3 has 14 amino acids. The V gene's germline CDR1 is SGDLS and CDR2 YYNGEE. The CDR3 is CASSLGLAPNEQFF. CDR3 nucleotides: TGTGCCAGCAGCCTCGGACTAGCCCCCAATGAGCAGTTCTTC. The variable domain in full, with the rest retrieved from reference TRBV9 and TRBJ2-1, is DSGVTQTPKHLITATGQRVTLRCSPRSGDLSVYWYQQSLDQGLQFLIQYYNGEERAKGNILERFSAQQFPDLHSELNLSSLELGDSALYFCASSLGLAPNEQFFGPGTRLTVL.

In its sample, this clonotype was seen once. One end of the junction varies from germline; a read error may be responsible. V is TRBV20-1 and J is TRBJ2-7; D tentatively fits TRBD1 or TRBD2 (5 bases each). Germline CDR1 DFQATT, CDR2 SNEGSKA (reference sequence). CDR3 length: 13 residues. The CDR3 DNA is TGCAGTGCAAGAGAAAGGGACCACTACGAGCAGTACTTC. Translation: CSARERDHYEQYF.

This clonotype showed up many times. This rearrangement joins TRBV20-1 to TRBJ1-2, with D hard to call. V shed 0 bases and J shed 4 bases, with 15 bases lying between them. CDR3 length: 15 amino acids. Germline assignment: CDR1 DFQATT and CDR2 SNEGSKA (reference sequence). CDR3: CSARDLNRVRYGYTF. CDR3 in DNA: TGCAGTGCTAGAGATCTAAACCGGGTCCGCTATGGCTACACCTTC.

This clonotype was recorded at least ten times. The chain joins TRBV5-1 to TRBJ2-3; 9 positions agree with TRBD2. The CDR3 consists of 15 residues. The germline CDR1 and CDR2 sequences are SGHRS and YFSETQ. The ends lost 4 bases at V and 1 base at J; junction bases unmatched: 4. The CDR3 protein is CASSGGTSRTDTQYF. The CDR3 bases are TGCGCCAGCAGCGGTGGGACTAGCCGCACAGATACGCAGTATTTT.

This clonotype was seen many times. The chain uses TRBV7-9 and TRBJ2-1, with D perhaps TRBD1 (6 bases). V was pared by 4 bases and J by 2 bases, with 15 bases between. This CDR3 is built from 16 residues. Germline CDR1 reads SEHNR; CDR2 reads FQNEAQ (reference sequence). The chain's CDR3 is CASSSQGASPYNEQFF. CDR3 in DNA: TGTGCCAGCAGCTCACAGGGCGCTAGTCCCTACAATGAGCAGTTCTTC.

Many counts were recorded for this clonotype. This rearrangement joins TRBV20-1 to TRBJ2-2; 7 bases are a match to TRBD2. There are 16 residues in the CDR3. The germline V gene has CDR1 DFQATT and CDR2 SNEGSKA (reference sequence). After removal of 2 bases from V and 4 bases from J, the junction contained 10 bases not matched to a gene. The CDR3 here is CSARPFWEGITGELFF. Here the CDR3 DNA reads TGCAGTGCTAGACCCTTCTGGGAGGGAATCACCGGGGAGCTGTTTTTT.

This clonotype came up many times. V is TRBV11-2 and J is TRBJ2-3; D is possibly TRBD2 (7 bases). Per germline, CDR1 SGHAT and CDR2 FQNNGV. Trimming pared 7 bases from V and 6 bases from J, leaving 14 bases between. The CDR3 extends over 13 amino acids. Here the CDR3 reads CASNPGGWDTQYF. The CDR3 DNA is TGTGCCAGCAACCCGGGGGGCTGGGATACGCAGTATTTT.